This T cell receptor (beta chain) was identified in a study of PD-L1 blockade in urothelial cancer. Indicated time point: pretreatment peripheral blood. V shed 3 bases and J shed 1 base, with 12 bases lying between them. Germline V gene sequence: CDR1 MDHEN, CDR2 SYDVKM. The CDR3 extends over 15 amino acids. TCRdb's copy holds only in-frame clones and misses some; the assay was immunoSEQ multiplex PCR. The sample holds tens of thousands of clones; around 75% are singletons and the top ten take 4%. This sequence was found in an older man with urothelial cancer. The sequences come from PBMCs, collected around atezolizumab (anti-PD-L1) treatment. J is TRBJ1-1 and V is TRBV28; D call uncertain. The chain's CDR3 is CASSLGGSENTEAFF. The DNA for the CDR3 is TGTGCCAGCAGTTTGGGAGGGTCTGAGAACACTGAAGCTTTCTTT.